The 28 T cell receptor beta chains listed next were all sequenced from one sample in a study of OX40 agonist ivuxolimab in advanced cancers. The data were produced by immunoSEQ multiplex PCR, yet TCRdb's version contains in-frame clones alone and is incomplete. The sample records about 25,000 clones, 80% to 90% being singletons. Here the sequenced sample was CD4+ or CD8+ T cells sorted from blood, taken in a trial of the OX40 agonist ivuxolimab. Receptors originate from an adult with an advanced solid tumor such as melanoma, head and neck, liver or kidney cancer.

This clone was seen more than once but under ten times. This chain links TRBV4-1 with TRBJ1-5, with 7 bases aligning to TRBD1. CDR1 is MGHRA and CDR2 is YSYEKL in the germline V gene. V shed 0 bases and J 6 bases; nucleotides not matched to a gene: 5. The CDR3 runs to 15 residues. The CDR3: CASSQEGTAIQPQHF. CDR3 DNA sequence: TGCGCCAGCAGCCAAGAAGGGACAGCTATTCAGCCCCAGCATTTT.

This rearrangement joins TRBV9 to TRBJ2-3, with a tentative D call TRBD2 (6 bases). Germline V CDR1 and CDR2: SGDLS, YYNGEE. This CDR3 has 15 residues. Trimming shortened V by 0 bases and J by 0 bases, and 8 bases separated the two germline ends. In nucleotides, the CDR3 is TGTGCCAGCAGCGTAGGGAGGGGAAGCACAGATACGCAGTATTTT. This encodes CASSVGRGSTDTQYF. The full variable domain, rest sourced from reference TRBV9 and TRBJ2-3, is DSGVTQTPKHLITATGQRVTLRCSPRSGDLSVYWYQQSLDQGLQFLIQYYNGEERAKGNILERFSAQQFPDLHSELNLSSLELGDSALYFCASSVGRGSTDTQYFGPGTRLTVL.

The CDR3 DNA follows: TGTGCCAGTAGGGACTATAGCTCCTACAATGAGCAGTTCTTC. Amino acids: CASRDYSSYNEQFF. This chain links TRBV19 with TRBJ2-1, with a weak D call TRBD2 (6 bases). V lost 6 bases, J lost 0 bases, and 9 bases lay in between. This CDR3 is built from 14 residues. CDR1 and CDR2 from the germline V gene are LNHDA and SQIVND (reference sequence).

The V and J genes are TRBV2 and TRBJ2-1; TRBD2 aligns across 11 bases. With V trimmed by 6 bases and J by 5 bases, 0 bases remained unmatched. The V gene's germline CDR1 is SNHLY and CDR2 FYNNEI. The CDR3 has 13 residues. CDR3 protein: CASRGLADNEQFF. CDR3 bases: TGTGCCAGCAGGGGACTAGCGGACAATGAGCAGTTCTTC.

The chain has TRBV7-9 and TRBJ2-3; TRBD1 or TRBD2 may be the D gene (7 bases each). Germline V lookup: CDR1 SEHNR, CDR2 FQNEAQ (reference sequence). V gave up 3 bases and J gave up 3 bases, with 10 bases separating them. There are 14 residues in the CDR3. The CDR3 loop reads CASSFQGGTDTQYF. In DNA form, the CDR3 reads TGTGCCAGCAGCTTTCAGGGGGGGACAGATACGCAGTATTTT.

The V and J genes are TRBV7-8 and TRBJ1-3, with TRBD1 identical over 7 bases. The CDR3 sequence is 15 residues long. V gave up 4 bases and J gave up 1 base; unmatched junction bases: 4. Germline V gives CDR1 SGHVS, CDR2 FQNEAQ. The CDR3: CASSSQGDSGNTIYF. The DNA of the CDR3 is TGTGCCAGCAGCTCCCAGGGGGATTCTGGAAACACCATATATTTT. The variable domain in full, completed from reference TRBV7-8 and TRBJ1-3, reads GAGVSQSPRYKVAKRGQDVALRCDPISGHVSLFWYQQALGQGPEFLTYFQNEAQLDKSGLPSDRFFAERPEGSVSTLKIQRTQQEDSAVYLCASSSQGDSGNTIYFGEGSWLTVV.

This clone was detected once. The V gene is TRBV21-1, the J gene TRBJ1-1. TRBV21-1 is reported as a pseudogene. The CDR3 covers 15 residues. The CDR3 sequence is CASSKSPDLNTEAFF. The CDR3 nucleotides read TGTGCCAGCAGCAAATCGCCGGACCTTAACACTGAAGCTTTCTTT.

The chain couples TRBV30 to TRBJ2-1, with 11 bases fitting TRBD2. CDR3 length: 12 residues. Germline loops: CDR1 GTSNPN, CDR2 SVGIG (reference sequence). J gave up 7 bases and V 4 bases, and 0 bases lay outside the gene matches. The CDR3 DNA follows: TGTGCCTGGACTAGCGGGGGGAATGAGCAGTTCTTC. Translated: CAWTSGGNEQFF. Full variable domain (outside the CDR3, taken from reference TRBV30 and TRBJ2-1): SQTIHQWPATLVQPVGSPLSLECTVEGTSNPNLYWYRQAAGRGLQLLFYSVGIGQISSEVPQNLSASRPQDRQFILSSKKLLLSDSGFYLCAWTSGGNEQFFGPGTRLTVL.

V and J are TRBV27 and TRBJ2-1; 7 bases agree with TRBD2. Germline V gene sequence: CDR1 MNHEY, CDR2 SMNVEV (reference sequence). Unmatched junction bases numbered 14, after V lost 4 bases and J lost 2 bases. The CDR3 extends over 18 amino acids. The chain's CDR3 is CASSSWPPSGRAYNEQFF. DNA for the CDR3: TGTGCCAGCAGTTCATGGCCCCCTAGCGGCCGGGCCTACAATGAGCAGTTCTTC.

The chain uses TRBV6-5 and TRBJ2-7; 10 nucleotides align to TRBD1. The CDR3 contains 14 residues. The J segment lost 8 bases and the V segment lost 5 bases, leaving 9 bases of the junction unmatched. Germline values: CDR1 MNHEY, CDR2 SVGAGI. In nucleotides, the CDR3 is TGTGCCAGCAGTCGACCGGGACAGGGGCCCCAGCAGTACTTC. It encodes CASSRPGQGPQQYF.

The table lists this clone with a few counts. This chain uses TRBV6-4 with TRBJ2-1; 9 nucleotides align to TRBD2. The CDR3 contains 15 residues. The junction had 8 bases not matched to a gene; V was cut back by 4 bases and J by 7 bases. From germline, CDR1 is MRHNA and CDR2 SNTAGT. The CDR3 nucleotides read TGTGCCAGCAGTGCGGGCGGGGGGGCCGCGAATGAGCAGTTCTTC. It yields the protein CASSAGGGAANEQFF.

The chain recombines TRBV9 with TRBJ1-2, with a weak D call TRBD1 (5 bases). Per germline, CDR1 SGDLS and CDR2 YYNGEE. V gave up 0 bases and J gave up 4 bases, with 10 bases separating them. The CDR3 sequence is 14 residues long. CDR3 protein: CASSVGGGSYGYTF. DNA of the CDR3: TGTGCCAGCAGCGTAGGCGGGGGTAGCTATGGCTACACCTTC.

V gene TRBV19 combines with J gene TRBJ2-1; D is ambiguous. Per the germline V gene, CDR1 is LNHDA and CDR2 is SQIVND (reference sequence). Trimming pared 7 bases from V and 2 bases from J, leaving 12 bases between. This CDR3 spans 14 amino acids. In nucleotides, the CDR3 is TGTGCCAGTAACCCCCGGGCGGCCTACAATGAGCAGTTCTTC. The encoded protein is CASNPRAAYNEQFF.

This rearrangement joins TRBV4-1 to TRBJ2-1; D possibly corresponds to TRBD2 (5 bases). V was trimmed by 0 bases and J by 4 bases, leaving 10 bases between them. The CDR3 sequence is 15 residues long. From germline, CDR1 is MGHRA and CDR2 YSYEKL. The CDR3 DNA follows: TGCGCCAGCAGCCAAGAAGCGGTTAATTACAATGAGCAGTTCTTC. It codes for CASSQEAVNYNEQFF.

The V call is TRBV7-8, the J call TRBJ2-7, with 12 bases matching TRBD1. Trimming at V came to 4 bases and at J to 3 bases, leaving 4 bases not matched to a gene. The germline V gene has CDR1 SGHVS and CDR2 FQNEAQ. The CDR3 is 15 amino acids. The CDR3 reads CASSWDRGLIYEQYF. The CDR3 DNA is TGTGCCAGCAGCTGGGACAGGGGGCTGATCTACGAGCAGTACTTC. The complete variable domain, with remaining parts taken from reference TRBV7-8 and TRBJ2-7, reads GAGVSQSPRYKVAKRGQDVALRCDPISGHVSLFWYQQALGQGPEFLTYFQNEAQLDKSGLPSDRFFAERPEGSVSTLKIQRTQQEDSAVYLCASSWDRGLIYEQYFGPGTRLTVT.

The V call is TRBV19, the J call TRBJ2-2; D gene uncertain. Germline CDR1 is LNHDA and CDR2 is SQIVND (reference sequence). Trimming took off 6 bases at V and 6 bases at J, with 11 bases between the two ends. This CDR3 comprises 13 residues. CDR3 in DNA: TGTGCCAGTAGGGACCCTCTGGCCGGGGAGCTGTTTTTT. Its translation is CASRDPLAGELFF.

In its sample, this clone was seen a few times. This chain connects TRBV30 to TRBJ1-5, with D possibly TRBD1 on 5 matching bases. From germline, CDR1 is GTSNPN and CDR2 SVGIG (reference sequence). The CDR3 totals 13 residues. V was clipped by 2 bases and J by 7 bases, with 12 bases between them. The CDR3 sequence is CAWSSMGGQPQHF. CDR3 in DNA: TGTGCCTGGAGTAGTATGGGGGGGCAGCCCCAGCATTTT.

The genes are TRBV11-2 and TRBJ2-4, with D perhaps matching TRBD1 or TRBD2 (6 bases each). The CDR3 length is 19 residues. Trimming cost V 5 bases and J 0 bases, with 23 bases left between them. Germline V CDR1 and CDR2: SGHAT, FQNNGV. In nucleotides, the CDR3 is TGTGCCAGCAGCCCCATGGGGGGCCAGGCACCCCTAGCCAAAAACATTCAGTACTTC. Encoded protein: CASSPMGGQAPLAKNIQYF.

This chain uses TRBV9 with TRBJ1-1; the D is unclear. The germline V gene has CDR1 SGDLS and CDR2 YYNGEE. V shed 3 bases and J shed 1 base, with 4 bases lying between them. The CDR3 consists of 12 residues. CDR3: CASSATNTEAFF. The CDR3 bases are TGTGCCAGCAGCGCCACGAACACTGAAGCTTTCTTT.

As regards this clone: The junction shows a germline mismatch at one end, possibly a read error. J is TRBJ2-1 and V is TRBV7-7; 9 nucleotides agree with TRBD2. Per the germline V gene, CDR1 is SSHAT and CDR2 is FNYEAQ (reference sequence). This CDR3 is 15 amino acids long. CDR3 coding DNA: TGTGCTAGCAGCCAGAGTAGCGGGGGATACAATGAGCAGTTCTTC. Protein product: CASSQSSGGYNEQFF.

This chain uses TRBV28 with TRBJ2-1, with D hard to call. Trimming stripped 3 bases from V and 6 bases from J, with 12 bases between. Germline CDR1 and CDR2: MDHEN and SYDVKM. This CDR3 has 14 amino acids. In DNA form, the CDR3 reads TGTGCCAGCAGTTTTCTCAACCCAAGCAATGAGCAGTTCTTC. This codes for CASSFLNPSNEQFF.

The chain is built from TRBV19 and TRBJ1-1; D might be TRBD1 (6 bases). V gave up 5 bases and J gave up 4 bases, with 17 bases separating them. The CDR3 runs 15 residues. From germline, CDR1 is LNHDA and CDR2 SQIVND (reference sequence). The CDR3 here is CASSPEQGTGTEAFF. CDR3 DNA: TGTGCCAGTAGTCCGGAACAGGGTACGGGCACTGAAGCTTTCTTT.

J is TRBJ2-1 and V is TRBV10-2, with 8 bases aligning to TRBD1. V was pared by 0 bases and J by 8 bases, with 9 bases of the junction left unmatched. Germline V lookup: CDR1 WSHSY, CDR2 SAAADI. The CDR3 consists of 16 residues. For the CDR3, the DNA is TGCGCCAGCAGTGAGTCGAGACAGGGGAATATCGATGAGCAGTTCTTC. The encoded protein is CASSESRQGNIDEQFF.

This chain joins TRBV12-1 and TRBJ2-1; the table gives TRBD2 as D, unverified against the DNA. TRBV12-1 is deemed a pseudogene. The CDR3 has 22 amino acids. The CDR3 protein is CASSFAPVGTSGRPSSYNEQFF. The CDR3 DNA is TGTGCCAGCAGCTTTGCGCCTGTAGGGACTAGCGGGAGGCCGAGCTCCTACAATGAGCAGTTCTTC.

V gene TRBV7-9 combines with J gene TRBJ1-5, with D maybe TRBD1 (6 bases). CDR3 length equals 16 residues. V was cut by 4 bases and J by 0 bases, with 13 bases left in between. Germline V gene sequence: CDR1 SEHNR, CDR2 FQNEAQ (reference sequence). The CDR3 here is CASSSTGNYSNQPQHF. CDR3 sequence (DNA): TGTGCCAGCAGCTCCACAGGGAATTATAGCAATCAGCCCCAGCATTTT.

The chain is built from TRBV30 and TRBJ1-2; possibly TRBD1 for D (5 bases). Trimming removed 8 bases at V and 8 bases at J, with 9 bases between. The germline CDR1 and CDR2 sequences are GTSNPN and SVGIG (reference sequence). The CDR3 has 9 amino acids. The CDR3 sequence is CAGGDGYTF. Written as DNA, the CDR3 is TGTGCCGGGGGGGACGGCTACACCTTC.

Many counts were recorded for this clone. The chain recombines TRBV18 with TRBJ2-1; 11 bases are shared with TRBD2. V was pared by 5 bases and J by 3 bases, with 3 bases of the junction left unmatched. Germline values: CDR1 KGHSH, CDR2 LQKENI. The CDR3 length is 15 residues. The CDR3 loop reads CASSSGTSGYNEQFF. For the CDR3, the DNA is TGTGCCAGCTCATCCGGGACTAGCGGCTACAATGAGCAGTTCTTC.

This chain uses TRBV6-5 with TRBJ2-1; 10 positions match TRBD2. The CDR3 is 15 residues long. J was trimmed by 8 bases and V by 3 bases; bases with no gene match: 7. Germline V gene sequence: CDR1 MNHEY, CDR2 SVGAGI. Here the CDR3 DNA reads TGTGCCAGCAGTTATTCTAGCGGGGGTCGGGATGAGCAGTTCTTC. This encodes CASSYSSGGRDEQFF.